This T cell receptor beta chain was found in a study of CD8 T cells in ankylosing spondylitis. Study-level points and caveats: A motif of roughly 8 highly homologous TCR beta variants was seen as apparently characteristic of ankylosing spondylitis blood. Within matched ankylosing spondylitis synovial fluid, disease-linked clones were reportedly significantly enriched. Researchers report that disease-linked clones proved CD8+ and relatively rare in peripheral blood. Previous work reported some of these motif variants in the synovial fluid and blood of reactive arthritis.

Note on this clonotype: What it binds is unknown.

A quantitative 5'-RACE method, one with molecular barcodes, was used to make TCR beta libraries. TCRdb analysed the 5' RACE reads with MiXCR anew, one entry per CDR3 protein. Seen here are around 450,000 distinct CDR3 sequences, roughly 25% observed once, and the top ten hold about 0.9%. V was clipped by 3 bases and J by 2 bases, with 9 bases between them. The CDR3 has 14 residues. From germline, CDR1 is SGHTA and CDR2 FQGNSA. What was sequenced was blood, either unsorted or a sorted T cell fraction (not recorded which). This sequence was found in a male donor with ankylosing spondylitis. J is TRBJ2-3 and V is TRBV7-2, with D maybe TRBD2 (6 bases). CDR3 sequence: CASSLDYNTDTQYF. The CDR3 DNA follows: TGTGCCAGCAGCTTGGACTATAACACAGATACGCAGTATTTT.